The present T cell receptor beta chain was sequenced within a study of Ad26.COV2.S vaccination and SARS-CoV-2 variants. Overall study: Recipients of Ad26.COV2.S got it intramuscularly, once or twice 56 days apart.

Findings and limits, study-wide: Higher spike-specific TCR breadth was found in vaccine recipients than in placebo recipients. Reported findings describe substantial breadth in spike-specific CD8+ and CD4+ T cell responses following vaccination.

Treatment specified: around 19 received Ad26.COV2.S at low or high dose, single or two shots; 5 received placebo; per-sample allocation not given. After the first vaccine or placebo injection, samples were drawn on day 63. CDR3 length: 13 residues. The V and J ends lost 5 bases and 10 bases respectively, with 17 bases between them. Germline-derived CDR1 and CDR2 are SEHNR and FQNEAQ (reference sequence). As regards this clone: Its target is unknown.

Sequenced by immunoSEQ multiplex PCR; TCRdb stores in-frame clones only, minus some. The sample has 300,000 to 350,000 clones, approximately 86% seen once; the top ten hold roughly 2.1%. The sequence derives from a person aged 18 to 59 who received the Ad26.COV2.S COVID-19 vaccine or a placebo. This chain uses TRBV7-9 with TRBJ1-1; tentative D call: TRBD1 (6 bases). Sequencing was performed on peripheral blood, taken in a trial of Ad26.COV2.S vaccine versus placebo. The CDR3 is CASSARDIRRAFF. Written as DNA, the CDR3 is TGTGCCAGCAGCGCCCGGGACATAAGAAGAGCTTTCTTT. Combining the CDR3 with reference TRBV7-9 and TRBJ1-1 gives the whole variable domain DTGVSQNPRHKITKRGQNVTFRCDPISEHNRLYWYRQTLGQGPEFLTYFQNEAQLEKSRLLSDRFSAERPKGSFSTLEIQRTEQGDSAMYLCASSARDIRRAFFGQGTRLTVV.